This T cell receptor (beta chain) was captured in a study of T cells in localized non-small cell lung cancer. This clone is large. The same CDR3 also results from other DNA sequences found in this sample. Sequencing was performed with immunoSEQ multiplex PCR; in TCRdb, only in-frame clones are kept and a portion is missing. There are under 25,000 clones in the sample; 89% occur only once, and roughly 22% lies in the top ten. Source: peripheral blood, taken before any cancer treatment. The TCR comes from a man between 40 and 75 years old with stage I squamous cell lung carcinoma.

The CDR3 region has the DNA TGTGCTAGTGGTTTGGGGGGGACAGGGGCAAGGGGAGCTGAAGCTTTCTTT. Encoded protein: CASGLGGTGARGAEAFF. The genes are TRBV12-5 and TRBJ1-1; 10 nucleotides match TRBD1. CDR1 is LGHNT and CDR2 is FRNRAP in the germline V gene. This CDR3 spans 17 amino acids. The trim removed 1 base at V and 6 bases at J, leaving 11 bases unmatched.